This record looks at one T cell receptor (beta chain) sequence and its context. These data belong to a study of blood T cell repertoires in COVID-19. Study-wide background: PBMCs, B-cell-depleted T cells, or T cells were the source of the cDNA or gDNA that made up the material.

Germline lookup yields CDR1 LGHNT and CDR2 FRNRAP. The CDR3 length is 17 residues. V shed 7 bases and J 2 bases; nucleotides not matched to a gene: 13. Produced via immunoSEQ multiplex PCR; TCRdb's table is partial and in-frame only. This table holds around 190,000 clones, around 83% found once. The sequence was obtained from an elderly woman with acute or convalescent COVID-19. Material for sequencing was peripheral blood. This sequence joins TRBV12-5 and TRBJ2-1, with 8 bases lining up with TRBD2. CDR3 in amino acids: CASAAGGISGAYNEQFF. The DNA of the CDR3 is TGTGCTAGTGCCGCTGGGGGGATTAGCGGGGCCTACAATGAGCAGTTCTTC.